Shown below are 10 T cell receptor beta chains from a single sample sequenced in a study of shared clonotypes between healthy human individuals. The assay was immunoSEQ multiplex PCR, and TCRdb's table has in-frame clones only and misses some. The table records 1,100,000 or so clones, around 82% of them present only once. Material for sequencing was memory CD4+ T cells from PBMCs. Documented subset: CD45RA-negative fraction. The source is a man younger than 30 in good health. Some clones in this sample may be carry-over from other donors' samples.

This clone has more than one count but fewer than ten. The rearrangement joins TRBV30 to TRBJ2-6; 9 bases are a match to TRBD1. V lost 5 bases, J lost 0 bases, and 8 bases stayed unmatched. CDR3 length: 17 residues. Looked up from germline, CDR1 is GTSNPN and CDR2 is SVGIG (reference sequence). The CDR3 protein is CAWLPGQGLSGANVLTF. In DNA, the CDR3 is TGTGCCTGGTTACCGGGACAGGGACTCTCTGGGGCCAACGTCCTGACTTTC. Complete variable domain (other parts from reference TRBV30 and TRBJ2-6): SQTIHQWPATLVQPVGSPLSLECTVEGTSNPNLYWYRQAAGRGLQLLFYSVGIGQISSEVPQNLSASRPQDRQFILSSKKLLLSDSGFYLCAWLPGQGLSGANVLTFGAGSRLTVL.

The V call is TRBV30, the J call TRBJ2-7; 7 bases match TRBD2. The CDR3 has 12 residues. Looked up from germline, CDR1 is GTSNPN and CDR2 is SVGIG (reference sequence). V lost 3 bases to trimming and J lost 6 bases; unmatched junction nucleotides: 5. The chain's CDR3 is CAWSGDYGEQYF. The CDR3 DNA is TGTGCCTGGAGCGGGGACTACGGCGAGCAGTACTTC.

V is TRBV15 and J is TRBJ2-7, with D possibly being TRBD2 (7 bases). CDR3 size: 15 residues. The V gene's germline CDR1 is LNHNV and CDR2 YYDKDF (reference sequence). The V gene lost 3 bases and the J gene lost 2 bases, with 14 bases spanning the gap. This CDR3 is CATSRGGPGPYEQYF. As DNA, the CDR3 is TGTGCCACCAGCAGGGGGGGGCCAGGACCCTACGAGCAGTACTTC. Full variable domain (rest looked up from reference TRBV15 and TRBJ2-7): DAMVIQNPRYQVTQFGKPVTLSCSQTLNHNVMYWYQQKSSQAPKLLFHYYDKDFNNEADTPDNFQSRRPNTSFCFLDIRSPGLGDTAMYLCATSRGGPGPYEQYFGPGTRLTVT.

The rearrangement uses TRBV5-4 and TRBJ2-5, with D possibly TRBD1 on 6 matching bases. The CDR3 consists of 14 residues. Trimming removed 7 bases at V and 4 bases at J, with 17 bases between. CDR1 and CDR2 (germline): SGHNT, YYREEE (reference sequence). CDR3 coding DNA: TGTGCCAGCGCCCCAAAAGGCAGGGGAGAGACCCAGTACTTC. Protein product: CASAPKGRGETQYF.

In DNA form, the CDR3 reads TGTGCCAGCAGTGAATATGGCTACGAGCAGTACTTC. Amino acids: CASSEYGYEQYF. This chain joins TRBV25-1 and TRBJ2-7, with D uncertain. Germline CDR1 is MGHDK and CDR2 is SYGVNS. This CDR3 contains 12 residues. The V end was cut by 0 bases, the J end by 3 bases, with 3 bases between.

The chain links TRBV19 to TRBJ2-1, with TRBD2 identical over 9 bases. The CDR3 consists of 18 residues. Germline-derived CDR1 and CDR2 are LNHDA and SQIVND (reference sequence). After removal of 3 bases from V and 1 base from J, the junction contained 10 bases not matched to a gene. CDR3: CASSIPRISGRSYNEQFF. The CDR3 nucleotides read TGTGCCAGTAGTATTCCCAGAATTAGCGGGAGATCCTACAATGAGCAGTTCTTC.

This chain uses TRBV6-5 with TRBJ2-2, with a tentative D call TRBD2 (6 bases). The ends were cut back, 2 bases at V and 2 bases at J, with 12 bases in the middle. The CDR3 is 16 residues long. The germline V gene has CDR1 MNHEY and CDR2 SVGAGI. The CDR3 region is CASSYSGRHNTGELFF. The CDR3 nucleotides are TGTGCCAGCAGTTACAGCGGGCGCCACAACACCGGGGAGCTGTTTTTT.

The rearrangement joins TRBV25-1 to TRBJ1-4; D unclear. The germline CDR1 and CDR2 sequences are MGHDK and SYGVNS. This CDR3 has 15 residues. Between the trimmed V and J ends, which lost 1 base and 8 bases, there was a span of 14 bases. CDR3 DNA sequence: TGTGCCAGCAGTGAATCTCAGGTTTGGGCCGAAAAACTGTTTTTT. It encodes CASSESQVWAEKLFF.

The chain employs TRBV5-4 and TRBJ2-1; 9 nucleotides match TRBD2. Looked up from germline, CDR1 is SGHNT and CDR2 is YYREEE (reference sequence). With V trimmed by 0 bases and J by 4 bases, 2 bases remained unmatched. CDR3 length: 15 residues. CDR3 in amino acids: CASSLDSGSYNEQFF. Written as DNA, the CDR3 is TGTGCCAGCAGCTTGGATAGCGGGAGTTACAATGAGCAGTTCTTC.

The chain carries TRBV5-1 and TRBJ2-3, with 7 nucleotides matching TRBD2. CDR3 size: 16 residues. CDR1 is SGHRS and CDR2 is YFSETQ in the germline V gene. The J segment lost 4 bases and the V segment lost 0 bases, leaving 8 bases of the junction unmatched. The CDR3 region is CASSLGRGSGPDTQYF. The CDR3, as DNA: TGCGCCAGCAGCTTGGGACGCGGGAGTGGGCCAGATACGCAGTATTTT.